The 18 T cell receptor beta chains presented below share a single source sample, sequenced in a study of identifying expanded T cells in peripheral blood. The assay was immunoSEQ multiplex PCR, and TCRdb's table has in-frame clones only and misses some. The sample lists more than 65,000 clones, around 91% occurring once. Material for sequencing was blood. The receptors come from a person aged 18 to 75 in good health.

The V gene is TRBV7-3, the J gene TRBJ2-2, with 7 bases matching TRBD2. The CDR3 extends over 14 amino acids. Germline loops: CDR1 SGHTA, CDR2 FQGTGA. J was trimmed by 6 bases and V by 3 bases; bases with no gene match: 4. The CDR3 nucleotides read TGTGCCAGCAGCTTGGGACGGGAGGCCGGGGAGCTGTTTTTT. This encodes CASSLGREAGELFF.

This rearrangement joins TRBV18 to TRBJ2-3; D possibly corresponds to TRBD1 (6 bases). Deletions cut 3 bases from V and 0 bases from J, with 10 bases between. This CDR3 is 15 amino acids long. From germline, CDR1 is KGHSH and CDR2 LQKENI. The CDR3 sequence: CASSPTGLSTDTQYF. The CDR3 nucleotides are TGTGCCAGCTCACCTACAGGGTTAAGCACAGATACGCAGTATTTT.

The genes are TRBV29-1 and TRBJ1-2; D is possibly TRBD1 (6 bases). The CDR3 sequence is 13 residues long. Trimming took 6 bases from V and 6 from J, leaving 17 bases between them. Germline CDR1 and CDR2: SQVTM and ANQGSEA. This chain's CDR3 is CSVVKQGGDGYTF. As DNA, the CDR3 is TGCAGCGTGGTTAAACAGGGAGGGGATGGCTACACCTTC.

This chain connects TRBV10-1 to TRBJ1-2; D perhaps matches TRBD1 (6 bases). Germline lookup yields CDR1 WNHNN and CDR2 SYGVQD (reference sequence). With 6 bases removed from V and 4 bases from J, the gap between germline ends came to 15 bases. The CDR3 consists of 14 residues. The CDR3 DNA follows: TGCGCCAGCAGCGGGACAAGAAGAGGCTATGGCTACACCTTC. Translated, it gives CASSGTRRGYGYTF.

The V call is TRBV7-6, the J call TRBJ2-2, with 9 bases that match TRBD2. V was clipped by 5 bases and J by 2 bases; unmatched bases: 12. From germline, CDR1 is SGHVS and CDR2 FNYEAQ. This CDR3 contains 18 residues. For the CDR3, the DNA is TGTGCCAGCAGCCCCACCCTAGCGGGAATTCAAAACACCGGGGAGCTGTTTTTT. Protein sequence: CASSPTLAGIQNTGELFF. The full variable domain, completed using reference TRBV7-6 and TRBJ2-2, is GAGVSQSPRYKVTKRGQDVALRCDPISGHVSLYWYRQALGQGPEFLTYFNYEAQQDKSGLPNDRFSAERPEGSISTLTIQRTEQRDSAMYRCASSPTLAGIQNTGELFFGEGSRLTVL.

This CDR3 is CASRPGFYGYTF. DNA of the CDR3: TGTGCCAGCAGGCCAGGGTTCTATGGCTACACCTTC. J is TRBJ1-2 and V is TRBV6-1, with a possible D match to TRBD1 (5 bases). The CDR3 extends over 12 amino acids. Germline V CDR1 and CDR2: MNHNS, SASEGT. Trimming shortened V by 6 bases and J by 4 bases, and 9 bases separated the two germline ends.

The J gene is TRBJ2-5, the V gene TRBV5-1; 9 nucleotides agree with TRBD2. The trim removed 2 bases at V and 5 bases at J, leaving 7 bases unmatched. This CDR3 has 15 amino acids. The germline CDR1 and CDR2 sequences are SGHRS and YFSETQ. The CDR3 bases are TGCGCCAGCAGCTTTGGTTCTAGCGGGGAGGAGACCCAGTACTTC. Its protein is CASSFGSSGEETQYF.

The chain employs TRBV5-1 and TRBJ1-6; D is perhaps TRBD1 (5 bases). Trimming removed 0 bases at V and 0 bases at J, with 13 bases between. Germline loops: CDR1 SGHRS, CDR2 YFSETQ. The CDR3 is 18 residues long. In DNA, the CDR3 is TGCGCCAGCAGCTTGGGTGACAGTTGGAGCTCCTATAATTCACCCCTCCACTTT. Its protein product is CASSLGDSWSSYNSPLHF.

The chain joins TRBV9 to TRBJ2-1; 7 bases are a match to TRBD2. Per the germline V gene, CDR1 is SGDLS and CDR2 is YYNGEE. Germline trimming cut 0 bases from V and 4 bases from J; bases unmatched to any gene: 1. There are 14 residues in the CDR3. CDR3 in amino acids: CASSVGGGYNEQFF. As DNA, the CDR3 is TGTGCCAGCAGCGTAGGGGGGGGATACAATGAGCAGTTCTTC. Drawing the rest from reference TRBV9 and TRBJ2-1, the complete variable domain is DSGVTQTPKHLITATGQRVTLRCSPRSGDLSVYWYQQSLDQGLQFLIQYYNGEERAKGNILERFSAQQFPDLHSELNLSSLELGDSALYFCASSVGGGYNEQFFGPGTRLTVL.

CDR3 in DNA: TGTGCCAGCAGTGACGGGGGGGCAGATACGCAGTATTTT. It yields the protein CASSDGGADTQYF. The rearrangement joins TRBV2 to TRBJ2-3; TRBD2 matches at 8 bases. The CDR3 length is 13 residues. Germline V lookup: CDR1 SNHLY, CDR2 FYNNEI. Trimming cost V 3 bases and J 4 bases; bases outside gene matches: 0.

This chain links TRBV28 with TRBJ1-3; 8 nucleotides match TRBD1. Losses at the gene ends were 3 bases for V and 5 bases for J; bases not matched to a gene: 6. Germline loops: CDR1 MDHEN, CDR2 SYDVKM. This CDR3 region has 15 residues. The CDR3 nucleotides read TGTGCCAGCAGTTTCGGGACAGGTCCCCGAAACACCATATATTTT. Protein: CASSFGTGPRNTIYF. Drawing the rest from reference TRBV28 and TRBJ1-3, the complete variable domain is DVKVTQSSRYLVKRTGEKVFLECVQDMDHENMFWYRQDPGLGLRLIYFSYDVKMKEKGDIPEGYSVSREKKERFSLILESASTNQTSMYLCASSFGTGPRNTIYFGEGSWLTVV.

The gene calls are TRBV6-5 and TRBJ2-3, with 7 nucleotides matching TRBD2. CDR1 is MNHEY and CDR2 is SVGAGI in the germline V gene. V was pared by 4 bases and J by 3 bases, with 7 bases of the junction left unmatched. The CDR3 sequence is 15 residues long. The CDR3 nucleotides are TGTGCCAGCAGTTCCGGGACTACCGGAACAGATACGCAGTATTTT. As protein: CASSSGTTGTDTQYF.

This chain links TRBV4-3 with TRBJ2-5; 10 nucleotides match TRBD1. The length of the CDR3 is 19 residues. Trimming at V came to 3 bases and at J to 5 bases, leaving 18 bases not matched to a gene. Germline loops: CDR1 LGHNA, CDR2 YSLEER. DNA for the CDR3: TGCGCCAGCAGCCACACAACCGGGACAGGGGATCCCCTGGCCGAGACCCAGTACTTC. This codes for CASSHTTGTGDPLAETQYF.

As DNA, the CDR3 is TGTGCCAGTAGTATCGTGGGGGGGCAGGGCCGGAATGAGCAGTTCTTC. It yields the protein CASSIVGGQGRNEQFF. V is TRBV19 and J is TRBJ2-1, with D perhaps TRBD2 (7 bases). Germline V gene lookup returns CDR1 LNHDA and CDR2 SQIVND (reference sequence). This CDR3 spans 16 amino acids. Between the trimmed V and J ends, which lost 3 bases and 7 bases, there was a span of 19 bases. Combining the CDR3 with reference TRBV19 and TRBJ2-1 gives the whole variable domain DGGITQSPKYLFRKEGQNVTLSCEQNLNHDAMYWYRQDPGQGLRLIYYSQIVNDFQKGDIAEGYSVSREKKESFPLTVTSAQKNPTAFYLCASSIVGGQGRNEQFFGPGTRLTVL.

The rearrangement links TRBV12-2 to TRBJ1-5; the table's D call, TRBD1, was not checked against the DNA. TRBV12-2 is a listed pseudogene. This CDR3 spans 19 amino acids. The CDR3 nucleotides are TGTGCAAGTCGCTTAGGTCGTTTGGGGCCCCGGGTAATGGGGCAGCCCCAGCATTTT. This sequence encodes CASRLGRLGPRVMGQPQHF.

The rearrangement uses TRBV29-1 and TRBJ1-1; the D gene is possibly TRBD1 (5 bases). The CDR3 is 13 amino acids. CDR1 and CDR2 (germline): SQVTM, ANQGSEA. Between the trimmed V and J ends, which lost 1 base and 6 bases, there was a span of 12 bases. The CDR3 is CSVEGQGTAEAFF. The CDR3 region has the DNA TGCAGCGTTGAAGGTCAGGGTACGGCTGAAGCTTTCTTT.

This chain uses TRBV6-6 with TRBJ2-6; D call uncertain. The germline gives CDR1 MNHNY, CDR2 SVGAGI (reference sequence). V gave up 0 bases and J gave up 3 bases, with 6 bases separating them. The CDR3 has 15 residues. The CDR3 reads CASSYSSDGANVLTF. The CDR3 region has the DNA TGTGCCAGCAGTTACTCGAGTGATGGGGCCAACGTCCTGACTTTC.

This chain links TRBV10-3 with TRBJ2-3; D not resolved. The V gene's germline CDR1 is ENHRY and CDR2 SYGVKD. This CDR3 is 15 amino acids long. The V gene lost 4 bases and the J gene lost 0 bases, with 11 bases spanning the gap. The DNA for the CDR3 is TGTGCCATCAGTGTCAATCAGCCCAGCACAGATACGCAGTATTTT. It is translated as CAISVNQPSTDTQYF.